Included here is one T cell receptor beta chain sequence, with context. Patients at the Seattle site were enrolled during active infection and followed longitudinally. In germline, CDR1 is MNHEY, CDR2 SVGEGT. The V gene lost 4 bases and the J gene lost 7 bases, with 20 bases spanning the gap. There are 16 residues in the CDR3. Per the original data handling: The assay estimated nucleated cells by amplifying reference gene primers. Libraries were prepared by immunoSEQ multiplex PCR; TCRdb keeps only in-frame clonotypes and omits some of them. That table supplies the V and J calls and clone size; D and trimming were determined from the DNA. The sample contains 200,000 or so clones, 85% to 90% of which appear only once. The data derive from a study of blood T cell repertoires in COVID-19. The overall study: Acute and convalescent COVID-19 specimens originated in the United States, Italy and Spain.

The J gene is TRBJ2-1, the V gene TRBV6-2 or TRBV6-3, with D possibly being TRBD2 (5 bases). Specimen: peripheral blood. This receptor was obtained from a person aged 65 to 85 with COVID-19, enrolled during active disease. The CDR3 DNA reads TGTGCCAGCAGTTCCAGGATCGAAATCCAGCGGAATGAGCAGTTCTTC. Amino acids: CASSSRIEIQRNEQFF.